This TCR beta chain was captured by sequencing in a study of T cells in localized non-small cell lung cancer. Study-wide findings and caveats: Compared with tumor, uninvolved adjacent lung displayed greater T cell clonality, ranking highest overall.

Concerning this clone itself: The target antigen is unknown.

From germline, CDR1 is SGHTA and CDR2 FQGNSA. CDR3 length: 16 amino acids. The trim removed 4 bases at V and 4 bases at J, leaving 7 bases unmatched. Clones were sequenced by immunoSEQ multiplex PCR, and TCRdb holds only the in-frame ones, with some missing. The sample has approximately 35,000 clones, 92% seen once. This receptor was taken from a female donor aged 60 or older with stage I lung adenocarcinoma. This chain connects TRBV7-2 to TRBJ2-3; 11 bases are shared with TRBD2. The sequencing used peripheral blood, collected before any cancer treatment. The DNA for the CDR3 is TGTGCCAGCAGCTCCTCTCTAGCGGGGGGAGCAGATACGCAGTATTTT. It encodes CASSSSLAGGADTQYF.